Reported below is one T cell receptor (beta chain). Its antigen has not been determined. Nothing much larger sits one base from this clone, and base qualities are not available. The immunoSEQ Assay was used to sequence TCR beta CDR3 regions from DNA. As for the original processing: T cell density was computed as TCR beta template counts normalized to usable DNA estimated by amplifying housekeeping genes. The preseqR package was used to estimate richness by extrapolating to 400,000 templates for PBMC samples and to 120,000 templates for tissue samples. Clonality was defined as one minus Pielou's evenness. Tissue-enriched TCRs were identified through differential abundance testing performed on productive amino-acid clonotypes, with a minimum total count of 5 and an alpha of 0.1. The Jaccard Index and the Morisita Overlap Index were used to measure repertoire overlap between compartments. TCR beta CDR3s were clustered by GLIPH together with public tetramer-defined viral CDR3s, and at least three viral sequences plus V-gene enrichment were required for viral motifs. Imported from immuneACCESS, the table was reduced by TCRdb to in-frame sequences with V and J called. These copies leave out some clones; in studies compared against another copy, an unresolved V gene accounts for under half, and the cause of the remainder is not known. D and trimming come from the DNA, and the V and J calls and clone size come from that table. The sample table lists about 23,000 clones, 88% of them with a count of one. Jointly, the top ten make up roughly 9% of the sample.

At diagnosis, tumor, uninvolved tumor-adjacent lung and peripheral blood were collected and then preserved as a mix of FFPE and fresh-frozen material. Blood samples were analyzed as peripheral blood mononuclear cells for TCR repertoire profiling. The CDR3 contains 15 residues, cysteine and phenylalanine counted. CDR3 DNA only is kept here, 45 bases in frame from base 1. Per the germline V gene (reference sequence), SEHNR is the CDR1 and FQNEAQ is the CDR2. V drops 0 bases and J drops 1 base, leaving 9 bases in between. The sample originates from a study of T cells in localized non-small cell lung cancer (TCRdb year 2020). Looking at the study overall: The study examined T cell repertoires in a few hundred patients with early-stage NSCLC and compared tumors with uninvolved tumor-adjacent lungs. The mean age of the NSCLC patients was approximately 71 years, with about 130 men and around 100 women. The cohort comprised some 240 treatment-naïve NSCLC patients with resected, localized lung tumors. General conclusions and limits of the study: A median of approximately 55 of the top 100 tumor clones were detected in paired uninvolved adjacent lung, and under 30 of these tumor clones were also found among the top 100 clones of the paired uninvolved adjacent lung. Higher blood T cell density associated with longer overall survival, while higher adjacent-lung clonality associated with shorter survival. Because multi-region tumor sequencing was not performed, intratumor heterogeneity could not be ruled out. Uninvolved tumor-adjacent lung showed the highest T cell clonality, higher than tumor, which suggests more focused antigenic responses in the adjacent lung. Because the study design was exploratory, TCR variables were selected using unadjusted p-values without false-discovery rate correction.

The receptor was isolated from a woman aged 40 to 75 with stage III lung adenocarcinoma. In this chain, TRBV7-9 is recombined with TRBJ1-1; a weak D assignment points to TRBD1 (5 bases agree). The source material was peripheral blood mononuclear cells, sampled before any cancer treatment. The nucleotide sequence reads as follows: TGTGCCAGCAGCTTAGCGTTGGGGCGGAACACTGAAGCTTTCTTT. Its translation reads: CASSLALGRNTEAFF. With the rest looked up from the reference TRBV7-9 and TRBJ1-1 genes rather than sequenced, the full variable domain is DTGVSQNPRHKITKRGQNVTFRCDPISEHNRLYWYRQTLGQGPEFLTYFQNEAQLEKSRLLSDRFSAERPKGSFSTLEIQRTEQGDSAMYLCASSLALGRNTEAFFGQGTRLTVV.